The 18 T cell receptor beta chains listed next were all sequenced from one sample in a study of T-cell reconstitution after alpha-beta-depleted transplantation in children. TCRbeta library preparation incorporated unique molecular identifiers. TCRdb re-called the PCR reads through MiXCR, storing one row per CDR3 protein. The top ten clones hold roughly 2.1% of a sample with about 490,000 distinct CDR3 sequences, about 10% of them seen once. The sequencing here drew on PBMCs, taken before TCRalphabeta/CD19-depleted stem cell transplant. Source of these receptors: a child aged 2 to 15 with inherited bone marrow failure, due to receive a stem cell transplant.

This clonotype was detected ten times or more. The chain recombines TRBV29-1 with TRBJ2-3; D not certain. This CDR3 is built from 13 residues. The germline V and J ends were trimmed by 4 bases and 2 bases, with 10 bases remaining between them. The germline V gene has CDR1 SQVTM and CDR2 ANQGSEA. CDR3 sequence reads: CSVADTYTDTQYF. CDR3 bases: TGCAGCGTTGCCGACACTTACACAGATACGCAGTATTTT.

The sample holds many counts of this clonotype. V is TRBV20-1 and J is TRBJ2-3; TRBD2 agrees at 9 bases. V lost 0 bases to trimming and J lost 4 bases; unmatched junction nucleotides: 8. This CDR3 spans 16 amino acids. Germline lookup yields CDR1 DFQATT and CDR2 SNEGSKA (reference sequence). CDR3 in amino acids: CSARDAGGPLSDTQYF. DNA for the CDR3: TGCAGTGCTAGAGACGCGGGAGGGCCTCTGTCAGATACGCAGTATTTT.

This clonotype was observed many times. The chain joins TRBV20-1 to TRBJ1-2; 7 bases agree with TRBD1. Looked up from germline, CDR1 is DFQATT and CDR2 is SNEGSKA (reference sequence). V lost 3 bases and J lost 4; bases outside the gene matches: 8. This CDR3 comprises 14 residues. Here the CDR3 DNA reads TGCAGTGCTAGTTCGGACAGGAGTCTCTATGGCTACACCTTC. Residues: CSASSDRSLYGYTF.

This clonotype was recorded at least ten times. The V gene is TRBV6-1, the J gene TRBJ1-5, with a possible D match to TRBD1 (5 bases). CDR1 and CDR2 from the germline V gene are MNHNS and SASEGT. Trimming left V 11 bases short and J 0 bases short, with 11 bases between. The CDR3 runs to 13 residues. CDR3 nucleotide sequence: TGTGCCGCACAGGCTTATAGCAATCAGCCCCAGCATTTT. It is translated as CAAQAYSNQPQHF.

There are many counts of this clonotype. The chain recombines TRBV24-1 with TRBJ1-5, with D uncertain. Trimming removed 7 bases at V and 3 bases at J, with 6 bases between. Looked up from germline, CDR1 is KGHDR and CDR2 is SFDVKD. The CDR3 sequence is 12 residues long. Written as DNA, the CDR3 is TGTGCCACCAGGGCCTTCAATCAGCCCCAGCATTTT. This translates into CATRAFNQPQHF.

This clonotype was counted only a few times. In DNA, the CDR3 is TGCAGTGCCCGGGACCTCCGAGGACGAGGGGGGGCTACAGATACGCAGTATTTT. Its protein is CSARDLRGRGGATDTQYF. The V gene is TRBV20-1, the J gene TRBJ2-3; TRBD2 might be the D (7 bases). This CDR3 has 18 amino acids. Per the germline V gene, CDR1 is DFQATT and CDR2 is SNEGSKA (reference sequence). The V end was cut by 6 bases, the J end by 3 bases, with 28 bases between.

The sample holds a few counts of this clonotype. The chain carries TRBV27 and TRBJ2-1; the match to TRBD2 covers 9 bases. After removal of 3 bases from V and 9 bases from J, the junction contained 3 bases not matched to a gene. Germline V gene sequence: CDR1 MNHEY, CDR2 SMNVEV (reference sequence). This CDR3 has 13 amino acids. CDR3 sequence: CASSFLAGPEQFF. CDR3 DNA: TGTGCCAGCAGTTTCCTAGCGGGGCCTGAGCAGTTCTTC.

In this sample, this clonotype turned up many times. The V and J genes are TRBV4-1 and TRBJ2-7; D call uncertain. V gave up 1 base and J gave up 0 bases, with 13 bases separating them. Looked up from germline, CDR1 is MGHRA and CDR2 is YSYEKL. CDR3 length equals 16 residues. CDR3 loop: CASSQVVGRSSYEQYF. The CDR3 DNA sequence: TGCGCCAGCAGCCAAGTCGTCGGCAGGAGCTCCTACGAGCAGTACTTC.

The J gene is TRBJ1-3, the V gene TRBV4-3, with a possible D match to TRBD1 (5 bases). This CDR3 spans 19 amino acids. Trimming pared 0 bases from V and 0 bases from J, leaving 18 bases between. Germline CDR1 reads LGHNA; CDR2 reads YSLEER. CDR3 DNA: TGCGCCAGCAGCCAAGATCCCCCCCAGGGAGAGGGCTCTGGAAACACCATATATTTT. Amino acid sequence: CASSQDPPQGEGSGNTIYF.

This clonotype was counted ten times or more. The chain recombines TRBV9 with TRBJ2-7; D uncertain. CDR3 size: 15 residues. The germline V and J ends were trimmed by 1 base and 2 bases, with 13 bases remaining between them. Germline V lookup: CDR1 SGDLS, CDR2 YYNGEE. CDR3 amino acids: CASSVSPGPTYEQYF. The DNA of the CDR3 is TGTGCCAGCAGCGTATCTCCAGGCCCAACCTACGAGCAGTACTTC. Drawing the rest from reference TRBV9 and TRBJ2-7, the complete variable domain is DSGVTQTPKHLITATGQRVTLRCSPRSGDLSVYWYQQSLDQGLQFLIQYYNGEERAKGNILERFSAQQFPDLHSELNLSSLELGDSALYFCASSVSPGPTYEQYFGPGTRLTVT.

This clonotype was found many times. DNA of the CDR3: TGTGCCAGCAGCTTTCTGGCCGGGGCAACTACGCAGTATTTT. It encodes CASSFLAGATTQYF. The chain has TRBV7-2 and TRBJ2-3; D may match TRBD1 or TRBD2 (5 bases each). The germline CDR1 and CDR2 sequences are SGHTA and FQGNSA. The length of the CDR3 is 14 residues. Trimming stripped 3 bases from V and 8 bases from J, with 15 bases between.

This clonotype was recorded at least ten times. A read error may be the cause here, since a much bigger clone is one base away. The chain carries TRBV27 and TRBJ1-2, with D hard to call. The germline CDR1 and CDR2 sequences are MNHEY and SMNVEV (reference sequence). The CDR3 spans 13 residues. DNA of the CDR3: TGTCCCAGCAGTCCTGGGAGTGTAGGTGGCTACACCTTC. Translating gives CPSSPGSVGGYTF.

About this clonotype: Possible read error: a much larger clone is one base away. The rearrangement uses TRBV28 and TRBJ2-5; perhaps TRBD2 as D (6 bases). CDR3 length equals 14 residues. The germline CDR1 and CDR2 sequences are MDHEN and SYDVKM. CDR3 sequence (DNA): TGTGCCAGCAGTTCCCCCGCGGGGCAAGAGACCCAGTGCTTC. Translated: CASSSPAGQETQCF.

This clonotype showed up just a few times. Written as DNA, the CDR3 is TGTGCCAGCAGCTCCGATGGGTTTAGGATTTCTAGCACAGATACGCAGTATTTT. It specifies CASSSDGFRISSTDTQYF. The V call is TRBV5-4, the J call TRBJ2-3; no clear D. V was pared by 3 bases and J by 0 bases, with 20 bases between. In germline, CDR1 is SGHNT, CDR2 YYREEE (reference sequence). CDR3 length: 18 amino acids.

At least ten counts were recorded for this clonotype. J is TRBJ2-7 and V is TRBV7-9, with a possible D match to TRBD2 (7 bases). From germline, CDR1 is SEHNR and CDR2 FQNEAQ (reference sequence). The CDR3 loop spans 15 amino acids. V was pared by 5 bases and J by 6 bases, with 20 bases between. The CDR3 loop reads CASSPRDKGGLEQYF. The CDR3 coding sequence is TGTGCCAGCAGCCCAAGGGACAAGGGGGGGCTCGAGCAGTACTTC.

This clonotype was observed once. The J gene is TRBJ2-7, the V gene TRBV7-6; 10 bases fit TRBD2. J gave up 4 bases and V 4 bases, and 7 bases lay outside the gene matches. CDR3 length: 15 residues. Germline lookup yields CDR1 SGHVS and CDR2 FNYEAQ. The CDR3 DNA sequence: TGTGCCAGCAGCTCCGAAGCGGGAGGGCCGTACGAGCAGTACTTC. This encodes CASSSEAGGPYEQYF.

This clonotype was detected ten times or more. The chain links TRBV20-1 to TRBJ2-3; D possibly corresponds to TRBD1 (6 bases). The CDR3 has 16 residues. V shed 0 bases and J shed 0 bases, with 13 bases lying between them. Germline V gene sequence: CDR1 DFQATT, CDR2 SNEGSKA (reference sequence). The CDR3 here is CSARDRTGYSTDTQYF. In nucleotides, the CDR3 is TGCAGTGCTAGAGATCGAACAGGGTATAGCACAGATACGCAGTATTTT.

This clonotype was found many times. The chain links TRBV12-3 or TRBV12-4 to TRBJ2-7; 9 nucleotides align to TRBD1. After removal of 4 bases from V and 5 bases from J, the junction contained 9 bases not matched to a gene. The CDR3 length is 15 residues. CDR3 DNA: TGTGCCAGCAGTTCCCTAAGACAGGGGGGCGACGAGCAGTACTTC. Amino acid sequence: CASSSLRQGGDEQYF.